These 3 T cell receptor beta chains came from one sample sequenced in a study of blood T cells in healthy people across ages. The second PCR ran about 7 to 12 cycles with a sample-barcoded 5' primer and J-beta primers. MiXCR was run by TCRdb on the 5' RACE reads, yielding one entry per CDR3 protein. The data contain approximately 730,000 distinct CDR3 sequences, 53% of them seen just once; the ten biggest clones take up approximately 40%. Source material: blood. Source of these receptors: a man older than 75 in good health.

The V gene is TRBV5-1, the J gene TRBJ2-4; TRBD2 agrees at 8 bases. The last part of the DNA fits TRBJ2-7 better; the J call may be wrong. The CDR3 totals 15 residues. From germline, CDR1 is SGHRS and CDR2 YFSETQ. The CDR3 region has the DNA TGCGCCAGCAGCCGTACCGGGAGCGGGAGCCCCGAGCAGTACTTC. Its protein is CASSRTGSGSPEQYF.

The rearrangement uses TRBV28 and TRBJ2-1, with 7 positions matching TRBD2. This CDR3 has 15 residues. Trimming cost V 8 bases and J 5 bases; bases outside gene matches: 12. Germline CDR1 and CDR2: MDHEN and SYDVKM. The CDR3: CASFSWRELDNEQFF. The CDR3 DNA sequence: TGTGCCAGCTTCTCTTGGCGGGAGCTCGACAATGAGCAGTTCTTC.

Turning to this clonotype: The germline gene is not matched at one end of the junction; a read error may be the cause. The chain is built from TRBV12-3 or TRBV12-4 and TRBJ2-1; D is uncertain. CDR3 length equals 11 residues. The CDR3 sequence is CAGSYGWSEFF. The DNA of the CDR3 is TGTGCCGGCAGCTACGGGTGGTCGGAGTTCTTC.